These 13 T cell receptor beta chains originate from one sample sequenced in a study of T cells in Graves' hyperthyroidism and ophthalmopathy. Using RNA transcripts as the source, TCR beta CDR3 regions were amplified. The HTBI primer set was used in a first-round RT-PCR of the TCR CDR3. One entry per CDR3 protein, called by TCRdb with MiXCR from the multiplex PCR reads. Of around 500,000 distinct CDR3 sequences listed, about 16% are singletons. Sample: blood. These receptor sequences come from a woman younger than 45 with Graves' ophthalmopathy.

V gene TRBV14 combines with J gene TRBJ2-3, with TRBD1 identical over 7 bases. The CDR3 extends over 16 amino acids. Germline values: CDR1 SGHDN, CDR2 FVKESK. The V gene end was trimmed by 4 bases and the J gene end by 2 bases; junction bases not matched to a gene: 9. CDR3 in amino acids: CASSLEGGWNTDTQYF. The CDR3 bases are TGTGCCAGCAGCCTTGAAGGGGGCTGGAACACAGATACGCAGTATTTT.

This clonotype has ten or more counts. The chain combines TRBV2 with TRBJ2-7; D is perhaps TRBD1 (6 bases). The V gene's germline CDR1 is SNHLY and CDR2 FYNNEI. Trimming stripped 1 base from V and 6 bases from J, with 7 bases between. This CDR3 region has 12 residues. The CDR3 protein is CASSEGGPEQYF. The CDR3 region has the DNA TGTGCCAGCAGTGAAGGGGGGCCCGAGCAGTACTTC.

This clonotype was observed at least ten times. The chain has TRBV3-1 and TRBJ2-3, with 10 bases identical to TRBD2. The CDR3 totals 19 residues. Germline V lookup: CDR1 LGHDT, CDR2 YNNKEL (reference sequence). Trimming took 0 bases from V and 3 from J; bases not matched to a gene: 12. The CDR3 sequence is CASSQDWGSGRAMTDTQYF. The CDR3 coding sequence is TGTGCCAGCAGCCAAGATTGGGGGAGCGGGAGGGCCATGACAGATACGCAGTATTTT.

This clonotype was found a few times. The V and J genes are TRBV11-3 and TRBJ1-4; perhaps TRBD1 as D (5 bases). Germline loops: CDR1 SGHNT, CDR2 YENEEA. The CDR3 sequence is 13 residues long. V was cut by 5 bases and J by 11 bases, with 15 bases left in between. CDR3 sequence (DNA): TGTGCCAGCAGCCCTCGGGGGGTACGGAAACTGTTTTTT. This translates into CASSPRGVRKLFF.

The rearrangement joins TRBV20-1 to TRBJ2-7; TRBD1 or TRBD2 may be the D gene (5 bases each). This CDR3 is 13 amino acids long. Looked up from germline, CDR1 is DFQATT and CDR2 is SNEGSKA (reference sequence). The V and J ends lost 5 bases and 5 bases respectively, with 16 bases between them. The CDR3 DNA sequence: TGCAGTGCTCCGCCCACCAGAGGGGACGAGCAGTACTTC. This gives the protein CSAPPTRGDEQYF.

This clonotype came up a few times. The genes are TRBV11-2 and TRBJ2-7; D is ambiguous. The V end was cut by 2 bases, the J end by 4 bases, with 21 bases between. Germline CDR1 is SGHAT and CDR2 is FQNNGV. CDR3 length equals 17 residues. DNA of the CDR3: TGTGCCAGCAGCTTATGGCCCAGGAAGCTTCTGGGTTACGAGCAGTACTTC. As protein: CASSLWPRKLLGYEQYF. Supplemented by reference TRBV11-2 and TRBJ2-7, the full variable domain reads EAGVAQSPRYKIIEKRQSVAFWCNPISGHATLYWYQQILGQGPKLLIQFQNNGVVDDSQLPKDRFSAERLKGVDSTLKIQPAKLEDSAVYLCASSLWPRKLLGYEQYFGPGTRLTVT.

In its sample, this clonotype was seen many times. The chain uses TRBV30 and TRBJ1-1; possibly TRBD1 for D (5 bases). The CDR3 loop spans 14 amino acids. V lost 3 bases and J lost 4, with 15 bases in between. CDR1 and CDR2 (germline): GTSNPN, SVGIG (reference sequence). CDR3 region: CAWRKGVGSTEAFF. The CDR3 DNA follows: TGTGCCTGGAGGAAAGGGGTCGGTAGCACTGAAGCTTTCTTT.

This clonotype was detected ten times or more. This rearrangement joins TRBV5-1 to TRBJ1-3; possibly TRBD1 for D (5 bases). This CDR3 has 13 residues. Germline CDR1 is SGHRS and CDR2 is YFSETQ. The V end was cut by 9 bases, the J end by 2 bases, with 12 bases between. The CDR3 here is CATCREPGNTIYF. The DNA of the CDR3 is TGCGCCACCTGCAGGGAGCCTGGAAACACCATATATTTT.

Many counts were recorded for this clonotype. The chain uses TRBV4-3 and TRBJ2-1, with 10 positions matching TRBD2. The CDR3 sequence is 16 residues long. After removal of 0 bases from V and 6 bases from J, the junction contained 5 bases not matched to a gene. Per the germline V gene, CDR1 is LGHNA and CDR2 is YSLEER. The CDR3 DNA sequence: TGCGCCAGCAGCCAAGAAGGTGCTAGCGGGAGCAATGAGCAGTTCTTC. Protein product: CASSQEGASGSNEQFF.

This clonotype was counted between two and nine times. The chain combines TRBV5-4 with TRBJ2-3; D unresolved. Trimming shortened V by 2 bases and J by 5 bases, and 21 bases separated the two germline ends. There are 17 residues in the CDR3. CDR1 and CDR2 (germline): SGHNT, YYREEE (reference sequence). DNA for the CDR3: TGTGCCAGCAGCTTCCTGGTGGAGAACCCTGGTGGAGATACGCAGTATTTT. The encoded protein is CASSFLVENPGGDTQYF.

CDR3: CASSLVAGGPGHEQYF. CDR3 nucleotide sequence: TGTGCCAGCAGTTTGGTAGCGGGAGGGCCGGGGCACGAGCAGTACTTC. This chain links TRBV28 with TRBJ2-7, with 11 bases that match TRBD2. Trimming at V came to 3 bases and at J to 5 bases, leaving 9 bases not matched to a gene. The CDR3 has 16 residues. The V gene's germline CDR1 is MDHEN and CDR2 SYDVKM.

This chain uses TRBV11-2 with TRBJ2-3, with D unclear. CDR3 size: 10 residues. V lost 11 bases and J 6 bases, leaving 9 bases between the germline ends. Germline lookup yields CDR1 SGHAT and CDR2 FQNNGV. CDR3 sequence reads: CAAQKDTQYF. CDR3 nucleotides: TGTGCCGCCCAAAAGGATACGCAGTATTTT.

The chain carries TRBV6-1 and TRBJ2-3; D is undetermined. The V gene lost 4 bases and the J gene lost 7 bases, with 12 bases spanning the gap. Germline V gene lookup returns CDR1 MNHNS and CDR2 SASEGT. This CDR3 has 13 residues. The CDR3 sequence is CASSGEPPNTQYF. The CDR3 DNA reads TGTGCCAGCAGTGGTGAACCCCCCAATACGCAGTATTTT.